The next 12 T cell receptor beta chains were all read from a single sample in a study of immune evolution from preneoplasia to lung adenocarcinoma. The table came from immunoSEQ multiplex PCR; TCRdb's copy has only in-frame clones and leaves some out. The table shows around 40,000 clones, with less than 85% occurring only once. Sequenced: FFPE invasive lung adenocarcinoma tissue. The receptors shown here come from a person aged 55 to 69 with lung adenocarcinoma.

This clone turned up a few times. V usage is TRBV28 and J usage is TRBJ2-1, with 13 bases lining up with TRBD2. The trim removed 6 bases at V and 2 bases at J, leaving 4 bases unmatched. In germline, CDR1 is MDHEN, CDR2 SYDVKM. CDR3 size: 16 residues. CDR3 DNA: TGTGCCAGCAGCTTCGGACTAGCGGGAGCCTACAATGAGCAGTTCTTC. Its protein is CASSFGLAGAYNEQFF.

This chain joins TRBV11-2 and TRBJ2-1, with 7 bases that match TRBD2. Trimming at V came to 6 bases and at J to 2 bases, leaving 1 base not matched to a gene. Germline V gene data show CDR1 as SGHAT and CDR2 as FQNNGV. There are 13 residues in the CDR3. The CDR3 DNA is TGTGCCAGCAGACGGGAGGCCTACAATGAGCAGTTCTTC. This encodes CASRREAYNEQFF.

The chain couples TRBV10-3 to TRBJ2-3; 10 bases align to TRBD2. Germline CDR1 reads ENHRY; CDR2 reads SYGVKD. V lost 9 bases and J lost 4; bases outside the gene matches: 1. The CDR3 consists of 12 residues. The CDR3 reads CAIAGGPDTQYF. CDR3 coding DNA: TGTGCCATAGCGGGAGGGCCAGATACGCAGTATTTT.

The chain carries TRBV2 and TRBJ2-7; D tentatively reads TRBD1 or TRBD2 (5 bases each). Trimming removed 8 bases at V and 2 bases at J, with 19 bases between. Per the germline V gene, CDR1 is SNHLY and CDR2 is FYNNEI. This CDR3 has 15 residues. CDR3 residues: CASRPPGTTPYEQYF. CDR3 DNA: TGTGCCAGCCGCCCGCCAGGGACCACCCCCTACGAGCAGTACTTC.

V is TRBV29-1 and J is TRBJ2-2; TRBD2 is a possible D gene (5 bases). Germline assignment: CDR1 SQVTM and CDR2 ANQGSEA. The CDR3 contains 13 residues. Deletions cut 6 bases from V and 8 bases from J, with 16 bases between. CDR3: CSVQTTSGGELFF. The CDR3 coding sequence is TGCAGCGTACAGACTACCTCGGGGGGGGAGCTGTTTTTT.

This clone was found once. The rearrangement uses TRBV19 and TRBJ1-5, with D uncertain. Trimming cost V 5 bases and J 4 bases, with 9 bases left between them. The germline CDR1 and CDR2 sequences are LNHDA and SQIVND (reference sequence). This CDR3 has 13 amino acids. The CDR3 bases are TGTGCCAGTAGTCGCCAGCATAATCAGCCCCAGCATTTT. Encoded protein: CASSRQHNQPQHF.

This clone was counted once. The rearrangement links TRBV5-1 to TRBJ1-1; no firm D call. Germline V lookup: CDR1 SGHRS, CDR2 YFSETQ. V was clipped by 4 bases and J by 7 bases, with 11 bases between them. The CDR3 spans 12 residues. CDR3 coding DNA: TGCGCCAGCAGCCTAGGACGAAATGAAGCTTTCTTT. Translated, it gives CASSLGRNEAFF.

The count of this clone is one. This chain connects TRBV19 to TRBJ2-1; 10 bases line up with TRBD2. Per germline, CDR1 LNHDA and CDR2 SQIVND (reference sequence). This CDR3 comprises 17 residues. V lost 9 bases, J lost 7 bases, and 18 bases stayed unmatched. CDR3 nucleotide sequence: TGTGCCAGCCGGGTTCGACACCTAGCGGGAGACCGGAATGAGCAGTTCTTC. This translates into CASRVRHLAGDRNEQFF.

CDR3 sequence (DNA): TGCGCCAGCAGCTTGTACGGGGGCACTGAAGCTTTCTTT. Translating it yields CASSLYGGTEAFF. The chain uses TRBV5-1 and TRBJ1-1; TRBD1 might be the D (5 bases). Per the germline V gene, CDR1 is SGHRS and CDR2 is YFSETQ. The ends were cut back, 1 base at V and 4 bases at J, with 8 bases in the middle. The CDR3 has 13 residues.

As to this clone: Other nucleotide sequences in the sample specify the same CDR3. This chain connects TRBV7-9 to TRBJ1-2; TRBD1 agrees at 9 bases. The V gene end was trimmed by 4 bases and the J gene end by 7 bases; junction bases not matched to a gene: 7. This CDR3 is 14 amino acids long. Germline-derived CDR1 and CDR2 are SEHNR and FQNEAQ (reference sequence). CDR3 region: CASSSPGQGSGYTF. CDR3 coding DNA: TGTGCCAGCAGCTCCCCGGGACAGGGCTCTGGCTACACCTTC.

The chain joins TRBV6-1 to TRBJ1-3; D remains unclear. Germline assignment: CDR1 MNHNS and CDR2 SASEGT. V lost 3 bases and J 0 bases, leaving 3 bases between the germline ends. The CDR3 is made up of 13 amino acids. The DNA of the CDR3 is TGTGCCAGCAGTGAGCGCTCTGGAAACACCATATATTTT. Translation gives CASSERSGNTIYF.

The gene calls are TRBV7-8 and TRBJ2-3; 7 bases fit TRBD1. Per germline, CDR1 SGHVS and CDR2 FQNEAQ. The CDR3 contains 15 residues. Trimming cost V 7 bases and J 0 bases; bases outside gene matches: 7. The chain's CDR3 is CASTKRQGSTDTQYF. The CDR3, as DNA: TGTGCCAGCACCAAAAGACAGGGAAGCACAGATACGCAGTATTTT.